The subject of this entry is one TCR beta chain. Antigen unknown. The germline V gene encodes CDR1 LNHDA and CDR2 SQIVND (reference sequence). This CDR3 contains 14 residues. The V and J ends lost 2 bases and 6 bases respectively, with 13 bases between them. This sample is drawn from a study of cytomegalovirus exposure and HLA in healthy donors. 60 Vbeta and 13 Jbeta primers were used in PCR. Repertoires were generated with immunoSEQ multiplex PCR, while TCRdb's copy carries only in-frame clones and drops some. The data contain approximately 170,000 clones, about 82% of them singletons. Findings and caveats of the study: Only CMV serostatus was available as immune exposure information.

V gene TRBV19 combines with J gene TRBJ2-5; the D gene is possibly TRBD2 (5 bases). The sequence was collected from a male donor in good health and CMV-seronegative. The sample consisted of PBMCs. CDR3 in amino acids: CASSISGEGQTQYF. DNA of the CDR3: TGTGCCAGTAGTATAAGTGGAGAGGGTCAGACCCAGTACTTC. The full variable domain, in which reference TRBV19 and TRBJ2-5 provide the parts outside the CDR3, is DGGITQSPKYLFRKEGQNVTLSCEQNLNHDAMYWYRQDPGQGLRLIYYSQIVNDFQKGDIAEGYSVSREKKESFPLTVTSAQKNPTAFYLCASSISGEGQTQYFGPGTRLLVL.